This TCR beta chain was found in a study of shared clonotypes between healthy human individuals. Study details: Donors, aged 18 to 49, were a couple of women and three men.

This table comes from immunoSEQ multiplex PCR, and its TCRdb copy is limited to in-frame clones, with some not included. The data show about 2.1 million clones, with about 93% seen just once and approximately 1.7% held by the top ten. Naive CD8 populations comprised CD45RO-negative cells positively selected for CCR7, excluding terminally differentiated effector memory CD45RA+ cells. Per the germline V gene, CDR1 is MDHEN and CDR2 is SYDVKM. This CDR3 is 15 amino acids long. Trimming cost V 6 bases and J 2 bases, with 16 bases left between them. The sequencing input was naive CD8+ T cells from PBMCs. This TCR came from a man aged 18-30 years in good health. Some clones in this sample may be carry-over from other donors' samples. This rearrangement joins TRBV28 to TRBJ1-2, with unresolved D. This CDR3 reads CASSTQAEGNYGYTF. The DNA for the CDR3 is TGTGCCAGCAGCACCCAAGCGGAAGGAAACTATGGCTACACCTTC.